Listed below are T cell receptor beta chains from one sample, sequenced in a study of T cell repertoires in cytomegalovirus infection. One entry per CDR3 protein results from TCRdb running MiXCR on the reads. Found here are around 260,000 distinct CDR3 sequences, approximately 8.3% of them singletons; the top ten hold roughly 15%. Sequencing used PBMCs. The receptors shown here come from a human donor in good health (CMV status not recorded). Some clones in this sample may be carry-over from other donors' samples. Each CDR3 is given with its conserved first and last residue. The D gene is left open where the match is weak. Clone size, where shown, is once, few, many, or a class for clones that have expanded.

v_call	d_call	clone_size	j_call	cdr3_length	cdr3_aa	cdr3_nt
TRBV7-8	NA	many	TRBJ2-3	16	CASSPEGYRGTDTQYF	TGTGCCAGCAGTCCGGAGGGTTACAGGGGCACAGATACGCAGTATTTT
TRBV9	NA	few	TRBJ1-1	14	CASRPGLGGTEAFF	TGTGCCAGCAGGCCGGGACTCGGAGGGACTGAAGCTTTCTTT
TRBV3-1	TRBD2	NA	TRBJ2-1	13	CASSQAGGHEQFF	TGTGCCAGCAGCCAGGCGGGAGGGCATGAGCAGTTCTTC
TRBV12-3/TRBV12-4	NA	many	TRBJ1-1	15	CASAPTGRYYTEAFF	TGTGCCAGCGCTCCAACGGGCCGCTACTACACTGAAGCTTTCTTT
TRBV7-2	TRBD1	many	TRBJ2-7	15	CASGSQTGKTYEQYF	TGTGCCAGCGGATCCCAGACAGGGAAGACCTACGAGCAGTACTTC
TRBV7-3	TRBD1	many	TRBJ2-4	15	CASSLVGQGANIQYF	TGTGCCAGCAGCTTAGTTGGTCAGGGGGCAAACATTCAGTACTTC
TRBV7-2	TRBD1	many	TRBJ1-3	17	CASSLSGQGVSGNTIYF	TGTGCCAGCAGCCTCTCGGGACAGGGGGTCTCTGGAAACACCATATATTTT
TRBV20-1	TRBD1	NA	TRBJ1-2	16	CSAREGTGIANYGYTF	TGCAGTGCTAGAGAAGGGACAGGGATAGCTAACTATGGCTACACCTTC
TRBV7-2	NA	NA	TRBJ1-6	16	CASSLINRSYNSPLHF	TGTGCCAGCAGCTTAATTAACAGATCCTATAATTCACCCCTCCACTTT
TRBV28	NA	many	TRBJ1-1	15	CASRTWGGPNTEAFF	TGTGCCAGCAGAACCTGGGGAGGGCCGAACACTGAAGCTTTCTTT
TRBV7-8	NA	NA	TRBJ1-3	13	CASAWLDGNTIYF	TGTGCCAGCGCCTGGTTGGATGGAAACACCATATATTTT
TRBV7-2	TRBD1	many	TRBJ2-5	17	CASSIEGTVVYQETQYF	TGTGCCAGCAGCATAGAAGGGACAGTTGTGTACCAAGAGACCCAGTACTTC
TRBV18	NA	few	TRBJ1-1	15	CASSPFGGGGTEAFF	TGTGCCAGCTCACCGTTCGGGGGAGGGGGCACTGAAGCTTTCTTT
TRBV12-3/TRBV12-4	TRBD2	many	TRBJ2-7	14	CASRASGGANEQYF	TGTGCCAGCAGGGCTAGCGGGGGGGCCAACGAGCAGTACTTC
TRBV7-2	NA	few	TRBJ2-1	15	CASSLVGPGSHEQFF	TGTGCCAGCAGCTTAGTTGGACCAGGGTCACATGAGCAGTTCTTC
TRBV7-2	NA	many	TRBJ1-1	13	CASSFARDSKAFF	TGTGCCAGCAGCTTTGCCAGGGACTCTAAAGCTTTCTTT
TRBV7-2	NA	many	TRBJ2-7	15	CASSLEAVVGGEQYF	TGTGCCAGCAGCTTAGAGGCGGTTGTCGGAGGCGAGCAGTACTTC
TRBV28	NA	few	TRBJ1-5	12	CASSQVYQPQHF	TGTGCCAGCAGCCAGGTTTATCAGCCCCAGCATTTT
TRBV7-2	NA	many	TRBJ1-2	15	CASSSQGRPNYGYTF	TGTGCCAGCAGCTCTCAGGGACGTCCTAACTATGGCTACACCTTC
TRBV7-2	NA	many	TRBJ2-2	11	CASTYTGELFF	TGTGCCAGCACCTACACCGGGGAGCTGTTTTTT
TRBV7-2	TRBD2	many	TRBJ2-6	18	CASSLGLAGRTGANVLTF	TGTGCCAGCAGCTTAGGTCTAGCGGGGCGGACTGGGGCCAACGTCCTGACTTTC
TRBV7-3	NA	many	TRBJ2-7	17	CASSLKVETPTSYEQYF	TGTGCCAGCAGCTTAAAAGTTGAGACACCGACCTCCTACGAGCAGTACTTC
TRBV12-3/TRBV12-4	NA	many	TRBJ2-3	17	CASSLAHEGTGTDTQYF	TGTGCCAGCAGTTTAGCGCATGAGGGAACCGGCACAGATACGCAGTATTTT
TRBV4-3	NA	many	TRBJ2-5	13	CASSQDREETQYF	TGCGCCAGCAGCCAAGACAGGGAAGAGACCCAGTACTTC
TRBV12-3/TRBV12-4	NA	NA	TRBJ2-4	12	CASTRTENIQYF	TGTGCCAGCACCAGGACTGAAAACATTCAGTACTTC
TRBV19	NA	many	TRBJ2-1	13	CARVTPSYNEQFF	TGTGCCAGGGTGACCCCGTCCTACAATGAGCAGTTCTTC
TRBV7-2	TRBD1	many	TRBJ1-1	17	CASSYSGTGGLNTEAFF	TGTGCCAGCAGCTACAGTGGGACAGGGGGGTTGAACACTGAAGCTTTCTTT
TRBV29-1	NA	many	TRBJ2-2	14	CSVEVWQNTGELFF	TGCAGCGTTGAAGTTTGGCAGAACACCGGGGAGCTGTTTTTT
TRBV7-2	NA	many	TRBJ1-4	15	CASSPHRTTNEKLFF	TGTGCCAGCAGCCCTCACAGAACAACTAATGAAAAACTGTTTTTT
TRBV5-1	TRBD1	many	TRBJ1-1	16	CASSLGQGGMNTEAFF	TGCGCCAGCAGCTTGGGACAGGGGGGCATGAACACTGAAGCTTTCTTT
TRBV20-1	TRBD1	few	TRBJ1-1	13	CSAGQGAYTEAFF	TGCAGTGCAGGACAGGGGGCGTACACTGAAGCTTTCTTT
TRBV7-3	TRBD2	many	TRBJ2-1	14	CASSLGLGNNEQFF	TGTGCCAGCAGCTTGGGACTAGGGAACAATGAGCAGTTCTTC
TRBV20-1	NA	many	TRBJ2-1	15	CSARPNGGLNNEQFF	TGCAGTGCTAGACCGAACGGTGGACTGAACAATGAGCAGTTCTTC
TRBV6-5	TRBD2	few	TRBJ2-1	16	CASSYSGGSGINEQFF	TGTGCCAGCAGTTACTCGGGGGGTAGCGGGATCAATGAGCAGTTCTTC
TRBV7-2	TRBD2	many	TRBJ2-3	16	CASSLESSGNTDTQYF	TGTGCCAGCAGCTTAGAGAGTAGCGGGAACACAGATACGCAGTATTTT
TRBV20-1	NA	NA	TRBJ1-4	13	CSARRGLNEKLFF	TGCAGTGCTAGACGAGGCCTTAATGAAAAACTGTTTTTT
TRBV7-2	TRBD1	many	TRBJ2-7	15	CASSLAGQGSYEQYF	TGTGCCAGCAGCTTAGCGGGACAGGGCTCGTACGAGCAGTACTTC
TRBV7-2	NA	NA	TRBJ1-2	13	CASSLNIGEGYTF	TGTGCCAGCAGCTTAAATATTGGGGAGGGCTACACCTTC
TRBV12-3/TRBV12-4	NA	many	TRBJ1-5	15	CASRQGILGNQPQHF	TGTGCCAGCAGGCAGGGAATACTGGGCAATCAGCCCCAGCATTTT
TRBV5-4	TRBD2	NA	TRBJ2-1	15	CASSFKTSGNNEQFF	TGTGCCAGCAGCTTCAAGACTAGCGGTAACAATGAGCAGTTCTTC
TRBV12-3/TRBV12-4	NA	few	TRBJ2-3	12	CASSLNGLPLGF	TGTGCCAGCAGTCTTAACGGGCTCCCATTGGGTTTT
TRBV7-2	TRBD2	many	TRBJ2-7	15	CASSPTSGRPDEQYF	TGTGCCAGCAGCCCAACTAGCGGGAGGCCCGACGAGCAGTACTTC
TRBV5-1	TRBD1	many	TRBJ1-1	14	CASSSLDRGTEAFF	TGCGCCAGCAGTTCTCTCGACAGGGGCACTGAAGCTTTCTTT
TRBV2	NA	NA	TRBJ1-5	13	CASSVEGNQPQHF	TGTGCCAGCAGTGTGGAGGGGAATCAGCCCCAGCATTTT
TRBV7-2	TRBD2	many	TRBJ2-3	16	CASSPRTSGLGGTQYF	TGTGCCAGCAGCCCGCGGACTAGCGGCCTCGGGGGCACGCAGTATTTT
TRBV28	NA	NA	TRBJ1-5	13	CASGSSRNQPQHF	TGTGCCAGCGGGTCCTCCCGCAATCAGCCCCAGCATTTT
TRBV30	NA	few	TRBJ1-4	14	CACLTGRMNEKLFF	TGTGCCTGCCTCACGGGCAGAATGAATGAAAAACTGTTTTTT
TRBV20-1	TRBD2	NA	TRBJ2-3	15	CSARKPGTSTDTQYF	TGCAGTGCTAGAAAGCCCGGGACTAGTACAGATACGCAGTATTTT
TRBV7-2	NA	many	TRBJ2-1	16	CASSLAVPGGGAEQFF	TGTGCCAGCAGCTTAGCGGTCCCTGGGGGCGGGGCTGAGCAGTTCTTC
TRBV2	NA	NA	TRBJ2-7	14	CASSEGSNPYEQYF	TGTGCCAGCAGTGAGGGAAGTAATCCCTACGAGCAGTACTTC
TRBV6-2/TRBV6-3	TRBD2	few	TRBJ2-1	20	CASSQMGLAGLISSYNEQFF	TGTGCCAGCAGTCAAATGGGACTAGCGGGTCTCATAAGCTCCTACAATGAGCAGTTCTTC
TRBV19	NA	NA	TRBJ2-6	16	CASSMARSSGANVLTF	TGTGCCAGTAGTATGGCCCGATCCTCTGGGGCCAACGTCCTGACTTTC
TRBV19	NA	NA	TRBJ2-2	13	CASKGANTGELFF	TGTGCCAGTAAGGGCGCGAACACCGGGGAGCTGTTTTTT
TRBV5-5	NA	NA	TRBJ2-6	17	CASIGGPGVAGANVLTF	TGTGCCAGCATCGGGGGGCCAGGGGTCGCAGGGGCCAACGTCCTGACTTTC
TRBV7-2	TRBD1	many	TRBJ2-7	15	CASSHRQGGSYEQYF	TGTGCCAGCAGCCATAGACAGGGCGGCTCCTACGAGCAGTACTTC
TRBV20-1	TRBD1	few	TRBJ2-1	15	CSARAGQGVYNEQFF	TGCAGTGCTAGAGCGGGGCAGGGGGTTTACAATGAGCAGTTCTTC
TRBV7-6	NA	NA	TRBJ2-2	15	CASSPWGRNTGELFF	TGTGCCAGCAGCCCCTGGGGGCGCAACACCGGGGAGCTGTTTTTT
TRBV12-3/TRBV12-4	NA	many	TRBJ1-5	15	CASSLGQYSNQPQHF	TGTGCCAGCAGTTTAGGGCAGTATAGCAATCAGCCCCAGCATTTT
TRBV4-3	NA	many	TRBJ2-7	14	CASSQGRWADEQYF	TGCGCCAGCAGCCAAGGGAGGTGGGCAGACGAGCAGTACTTC
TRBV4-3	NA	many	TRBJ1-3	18	CASSQSPPTGGGRNTIYF	TGCGCCAGCAGCCAATCCCCCCCTACGGGCGGCGGGAGAAACACCATATATTTT